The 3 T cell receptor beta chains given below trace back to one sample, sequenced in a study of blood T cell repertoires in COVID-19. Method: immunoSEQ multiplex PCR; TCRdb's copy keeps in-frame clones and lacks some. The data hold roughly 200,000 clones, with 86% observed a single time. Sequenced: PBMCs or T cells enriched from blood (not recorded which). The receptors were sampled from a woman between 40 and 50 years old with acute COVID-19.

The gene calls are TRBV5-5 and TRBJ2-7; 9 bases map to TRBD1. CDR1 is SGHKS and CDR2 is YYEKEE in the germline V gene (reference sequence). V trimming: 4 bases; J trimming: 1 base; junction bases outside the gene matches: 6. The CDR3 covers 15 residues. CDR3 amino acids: CASSGSGTGSYEQYF. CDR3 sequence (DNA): TGTGCCAGCAGCGGCTCCGGGACAGGGTCCTACGAGCAGTACTTC.

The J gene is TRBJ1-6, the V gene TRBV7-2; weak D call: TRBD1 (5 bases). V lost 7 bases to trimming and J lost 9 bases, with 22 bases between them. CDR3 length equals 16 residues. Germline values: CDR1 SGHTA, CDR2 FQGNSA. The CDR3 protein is CASTSNSGVGGSPLHF. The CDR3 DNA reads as TGTGCCAGCACCTCTAACTCGGGGGTAGGAGGTTCACCCCTCCACTTT.

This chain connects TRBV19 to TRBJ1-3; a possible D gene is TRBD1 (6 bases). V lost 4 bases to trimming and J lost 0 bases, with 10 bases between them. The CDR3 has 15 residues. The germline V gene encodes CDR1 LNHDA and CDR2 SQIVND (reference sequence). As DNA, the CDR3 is TGTGCCAGTAGTACAGGGGCATACTCTGGAAACACCATATATTTT. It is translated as CASSTGAYSGNTIYF.